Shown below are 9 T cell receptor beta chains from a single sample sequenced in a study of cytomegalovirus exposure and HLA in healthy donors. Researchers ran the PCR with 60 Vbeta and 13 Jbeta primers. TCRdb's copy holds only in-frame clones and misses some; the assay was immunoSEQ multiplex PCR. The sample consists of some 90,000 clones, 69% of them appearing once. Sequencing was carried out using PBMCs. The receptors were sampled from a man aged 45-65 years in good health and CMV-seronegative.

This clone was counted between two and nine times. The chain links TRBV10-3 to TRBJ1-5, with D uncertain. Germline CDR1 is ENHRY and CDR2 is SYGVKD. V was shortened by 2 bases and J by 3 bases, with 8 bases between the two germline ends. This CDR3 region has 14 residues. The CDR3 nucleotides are TGTGCCATCAGTGAGACGCAGTACAATCAGCCCCAGCATTTT. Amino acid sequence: CAISETQYNQPQHF.

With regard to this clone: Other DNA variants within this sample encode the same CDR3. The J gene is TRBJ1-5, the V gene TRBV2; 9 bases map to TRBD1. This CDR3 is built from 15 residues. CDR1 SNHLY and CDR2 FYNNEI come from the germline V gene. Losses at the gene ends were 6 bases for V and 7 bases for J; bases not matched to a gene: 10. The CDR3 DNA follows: TGTGCCAGCAGGGAACTGGGACAGGGAAGCCAGCCCCAGCATTTT. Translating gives CASRELGQGSQPQHF. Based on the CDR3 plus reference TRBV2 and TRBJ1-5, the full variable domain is EPEVTQTPSHQVTQMGQEVILRCVPISNHLYFYWYRQILGQKVEFLVSFYNNEISEKSEIFDDQFSVERPDGSNFTLKIRSTKLEDSAMYFCASRELGQGSQPQHFGDGTRLSIL.

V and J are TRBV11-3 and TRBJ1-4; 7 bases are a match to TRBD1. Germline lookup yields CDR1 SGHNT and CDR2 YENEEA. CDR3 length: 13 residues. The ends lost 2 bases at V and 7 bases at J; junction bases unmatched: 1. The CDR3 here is CASSLYRGEKLFF. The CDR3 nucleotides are TGTGCCAGCAGCTTATACAGGGGTGAAAAACTGTTTTTT.

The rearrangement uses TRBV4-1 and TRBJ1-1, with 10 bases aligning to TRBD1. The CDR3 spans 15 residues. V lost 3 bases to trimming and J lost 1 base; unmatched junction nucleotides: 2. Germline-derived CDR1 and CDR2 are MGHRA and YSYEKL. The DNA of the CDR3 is TGCGCCAGCAGCCAGGGACAGGGGAAGAACACTGAAGCTTTCTTT. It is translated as CASSQGQGKNTEAFF.

In DNA, the CDR3 is TGTGCCTGGAGTGTATCCAGCGGGAGCGCAGATACGCAGTATTTT. It encodes CAWSVSSGSADTQYF. The chain links TRBV30 to TRBJ2-3, with TRBD2 matching over 8 bases. The V and J ends lost 0 bases and 4 bases, in that order; junction bases with no gene match: 6. This CDR3 has 15 residues. Germline V gene sequence: CDR1 GTSNPN, CDR2 SVGIG (reference sequence).

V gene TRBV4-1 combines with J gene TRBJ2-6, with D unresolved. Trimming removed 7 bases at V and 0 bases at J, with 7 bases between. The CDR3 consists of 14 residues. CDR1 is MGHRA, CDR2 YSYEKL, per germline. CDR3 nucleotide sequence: TGCGCCAGCACCAGTCTCTCTGGGGCCAACGTCCTGACTTTC. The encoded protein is CASTSLSGANVLTF.

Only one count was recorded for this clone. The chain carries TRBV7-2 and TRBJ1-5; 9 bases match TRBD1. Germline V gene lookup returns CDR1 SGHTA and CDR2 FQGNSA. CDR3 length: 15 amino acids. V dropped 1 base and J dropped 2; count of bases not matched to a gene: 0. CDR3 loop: CASSLGTGGNQPQHF. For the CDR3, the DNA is TGTGCCAGCAGCTTAGGGACAGGGGGCAATCAGCCCCAGCATTTT.

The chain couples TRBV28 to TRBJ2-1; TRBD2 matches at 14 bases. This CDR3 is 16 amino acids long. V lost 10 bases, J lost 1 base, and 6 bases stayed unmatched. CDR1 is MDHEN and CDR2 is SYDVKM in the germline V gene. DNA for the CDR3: TGTGCCATCAAGGGACTAGCGGGAGTGTCCTACAATGAGCAGTTCTTC. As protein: CAIKGLAGVSYNEQFF.

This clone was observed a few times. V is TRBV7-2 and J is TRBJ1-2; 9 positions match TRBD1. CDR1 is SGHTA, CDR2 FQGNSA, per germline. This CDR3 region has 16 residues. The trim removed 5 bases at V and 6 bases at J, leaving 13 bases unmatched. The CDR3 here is CASSAQKGTGRDGYTF. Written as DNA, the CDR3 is TGTGCCAGCAGCGCCCAAAAAGGGACAGGGCGGGATGGCTACACCTTC.